This TCR beta chain appears in the sequencing data of a study of cytomegalovirus exposure and HLA in healthy donors. PCR amplification relied on 60 Vbeta primers (plus 13 Jbeta primers). Produced via immunoSEQ multiplex PCR; TCRdb's table is partial and in-frame only. The table shows 150,000 to 200,000 clones, with roughly four fifths occurring only once. Germline CDR1 reads SGHAT; CDR2 reads FQNNGV. This CDR3 region has 16 residues. The V gene lost 1 base and the J gene lost 4 bases, with 16 bases spanning the gap. On this clone: Its matching antigen is unknown.

Study conclusions and caveats: Later analysis indicated greater clonal expansion among HLA-associated TCR beta chains than among equally common other chains. Many donors carried some public TCRs, although rarity characterized most TCR sequences. From TCR beta sequences, most subjects' HLA-A and HLA-B alleles were reportedly predicted accurately. For TCR beta chains, V- and J-gene trimming was later linked to a missense DCLRE1C variant.

V is TRBV11-2 and J is TRBJ1-1; maybe TRBD1 (6 bases). The sequence was collected from a man in his fifties in good health and CMV-seropositive. Input material: PBMCs. The CDR3 DNA reads as TGTGCCAGCAGCTTAGGATGGGGGGGGCAGGTCACTGAAGCTTTCTTT. Residues: CASSLGWGGQVTEAFF.